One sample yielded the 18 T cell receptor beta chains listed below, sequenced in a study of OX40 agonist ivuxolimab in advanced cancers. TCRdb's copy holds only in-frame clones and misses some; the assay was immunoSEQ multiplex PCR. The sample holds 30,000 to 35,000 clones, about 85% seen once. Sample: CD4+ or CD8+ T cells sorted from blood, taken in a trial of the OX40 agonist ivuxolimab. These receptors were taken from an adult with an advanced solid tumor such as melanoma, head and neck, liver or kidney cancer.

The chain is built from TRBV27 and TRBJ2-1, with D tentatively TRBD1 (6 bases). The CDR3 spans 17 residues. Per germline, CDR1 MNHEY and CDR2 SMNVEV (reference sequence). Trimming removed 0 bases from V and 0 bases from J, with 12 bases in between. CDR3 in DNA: TGTGCCAGCAGTTTATCTGGGCAGGGGACCTCCTACAATGAGCAGTTCTTC. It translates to CASSLSGQGTSYNEQFF.

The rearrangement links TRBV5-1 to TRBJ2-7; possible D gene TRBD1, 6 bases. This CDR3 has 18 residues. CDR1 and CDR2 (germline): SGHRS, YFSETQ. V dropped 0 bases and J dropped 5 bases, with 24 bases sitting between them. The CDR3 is CASSLAGVMWAGDDEQYF. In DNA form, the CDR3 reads TGCGCCAGCAGCTTGGCCGGCGTTATGTGGGCAGGGGACGACGAGCAGTACTTC.

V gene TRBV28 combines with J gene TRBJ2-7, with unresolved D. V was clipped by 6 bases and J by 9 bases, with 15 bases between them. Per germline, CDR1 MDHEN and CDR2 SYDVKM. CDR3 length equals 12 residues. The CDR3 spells CASSLFALGQYF. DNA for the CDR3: TGTGCCAGCAGCCTCTTCGCCCTGGGGCAGTACTTC. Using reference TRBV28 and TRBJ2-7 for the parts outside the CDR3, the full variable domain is DVKVTQSSRYLVKRTGEKVFLECVQDMDHENMFWYRQDPGLGLRLIYFSYDVKMKEKGDIPEGYSVSREKKERFSLILESASTNQTSMYLCASSLFALGQYFGPGTRLTVT.

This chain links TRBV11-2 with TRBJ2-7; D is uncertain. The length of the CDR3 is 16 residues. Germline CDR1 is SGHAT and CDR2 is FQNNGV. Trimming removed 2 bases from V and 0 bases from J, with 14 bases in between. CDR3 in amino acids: CASSLPAAPSSYEQYF. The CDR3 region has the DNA TGTGCCAGCAGCTTACCGGCGGCTCCAAGCTCCTACGAGCAGTACTTC.

The CDR3 sequence: CASRIAGRRNSYNEQFF. CDR3 sequence (DNA): TGCGCCTCCCGCATAGCGGGGAGGAGGAACTCCTACAATGAGCAGTTCTTC. The V gene is TRBV5-1, the J gene TRBJ2-1; 8 nucleotides match TRBD2. The CDR3 spans 17 residues. V gave up 10 bases and J gave up 0 bases; unmatched junction bases: 15. From germline, CDR1 is SGHRS and CDR2 YFSETQ.

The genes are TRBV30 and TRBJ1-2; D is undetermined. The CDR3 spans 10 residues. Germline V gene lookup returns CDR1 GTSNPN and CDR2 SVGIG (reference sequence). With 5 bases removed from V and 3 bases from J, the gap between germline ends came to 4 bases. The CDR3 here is CAWEYYGYTF. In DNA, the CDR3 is TGTGCCTGGGAATACTATGGCTACACCTTC.

The CDR3 DNA follows: TGTGCCAGCTCACCCGACTCTACTAGCGGGAGACACACAGATACGCAGTATTTT. Protein product: CASSPDSTSGRHTDTQYF. The chain employs TRBV18 and TRBJ2-3; 11 bases fit TRBD2. The V gene's germline CDR1 is KGHSH and CDR2 LQKENI. The CDR3 is made up of 18 amino acids. The ends lost 3 bases at V and 2 bases at J; junction bases unmatched: 10.

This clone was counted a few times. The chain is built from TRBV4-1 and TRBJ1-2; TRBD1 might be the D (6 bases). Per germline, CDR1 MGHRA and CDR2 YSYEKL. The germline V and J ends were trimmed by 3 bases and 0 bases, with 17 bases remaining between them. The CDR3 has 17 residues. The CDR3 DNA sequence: TGCGCCAGCAGCCATCGACAGGATTTCGGCACTAACTATGGCTACACCTTC. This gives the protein CASSHRQDFGTNYGYTF.

The CDR3 nucleotides are TGTGCCAGCAGTTTGTTTGCGACTGAACAAGAGACCCAGTACTTC. Translated: CASSLFATEQETQYF. This chain uses TRBV27 with TRBJ2-5; D gene uncertain. The CDR3 runs 15 residues. In germline, CDR1 is MNHEY, CDR2 SMNVEV (reference sequence). V dropped 3 bases and J dropped 2 bases, with 13 bases sitting between them.

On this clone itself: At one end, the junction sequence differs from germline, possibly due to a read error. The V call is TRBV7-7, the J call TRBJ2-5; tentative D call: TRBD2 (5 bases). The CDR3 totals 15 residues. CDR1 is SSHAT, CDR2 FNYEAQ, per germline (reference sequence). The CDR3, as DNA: TGTGCTAGCAGCTTAGCGTGGAACAGCCAAGAGACCCAGTACTTC. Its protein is CASSLAWNSQETQYF.

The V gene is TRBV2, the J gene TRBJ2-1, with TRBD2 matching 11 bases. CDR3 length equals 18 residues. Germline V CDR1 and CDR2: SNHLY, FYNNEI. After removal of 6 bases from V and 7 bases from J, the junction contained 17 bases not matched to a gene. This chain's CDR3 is CASSVSLIAGGLRNEQFF. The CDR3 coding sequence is TGTGCCAGCAGCGTCTCCCTAATAGCGGGAGGGCTCAGGAATGAGCAGTTCTTC.

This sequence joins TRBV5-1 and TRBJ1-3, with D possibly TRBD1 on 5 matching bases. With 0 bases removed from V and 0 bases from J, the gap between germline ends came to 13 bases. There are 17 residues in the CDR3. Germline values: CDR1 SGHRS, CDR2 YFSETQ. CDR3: CASSLGTPRGSGNTIYF. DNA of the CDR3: TGCGCCAGCAGCTTGGGAACCCCTAGGGGCTCTGGAAACACCATATATTTT.

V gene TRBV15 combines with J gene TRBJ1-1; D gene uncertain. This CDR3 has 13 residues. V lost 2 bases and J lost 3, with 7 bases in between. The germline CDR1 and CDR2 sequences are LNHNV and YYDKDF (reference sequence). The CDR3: CATSRFRDTEAFF. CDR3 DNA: TGTGCCACCAGCAGATTTAGAGACACTGAAGCTTTCTTT. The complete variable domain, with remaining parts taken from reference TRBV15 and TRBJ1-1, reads DAMVIQNPRYQVTQFGKPVTLSCSQTLNHNVMYWYQQKSSQAPKLLFHYYDKDFNNEADTPDNFQSRRPNTSFCFLDIRSPGLGDTAMYLCATSRFRDTEAFFGQGTRLTVV.

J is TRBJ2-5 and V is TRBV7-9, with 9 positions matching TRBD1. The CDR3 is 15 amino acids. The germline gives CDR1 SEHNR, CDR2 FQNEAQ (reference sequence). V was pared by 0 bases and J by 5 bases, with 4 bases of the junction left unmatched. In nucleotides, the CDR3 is TGTGCCAGCAGCTTAGCACAGGGGGCCCACGAGACCCAGTACTTC. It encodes CASSLAQGAHETQYF.

CDR3 coding DNA: TGTGCCAGTAGTATTGGGTCTCCAGGGTACGATGAGCAGTTCTTC. It is translated as CASSIGSPGYDEQFF. The rearrangement joins TRBV19 to TRBJ2-1; possible D gene TRBD1, 5 bases. Germline V lookup: CDR1 LNHDA, CDR2 SQIVND (reference sequence). V lost 3 bases and J lost 8, with 17 bases in between. This CDR3 spans 15 amino acids.

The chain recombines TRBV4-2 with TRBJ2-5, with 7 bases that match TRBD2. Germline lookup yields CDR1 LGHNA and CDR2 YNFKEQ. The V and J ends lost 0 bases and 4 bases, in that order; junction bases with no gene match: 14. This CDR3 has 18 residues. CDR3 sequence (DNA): TGTGCCAGCAGCCAAGAGAAGGCTAGCGGCCGATCTTTAGAGACCCAGTACTTC. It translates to CASSQEKASGRSLETQYF.

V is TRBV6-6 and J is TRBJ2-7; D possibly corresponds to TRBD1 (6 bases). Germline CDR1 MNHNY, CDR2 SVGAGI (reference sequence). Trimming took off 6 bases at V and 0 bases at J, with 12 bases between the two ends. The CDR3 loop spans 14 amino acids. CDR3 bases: TGTGCCAGCAGCCTGGGACACAACTCCTACGAGCAGTACTTC. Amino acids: CASSLGHNSYEQYF.

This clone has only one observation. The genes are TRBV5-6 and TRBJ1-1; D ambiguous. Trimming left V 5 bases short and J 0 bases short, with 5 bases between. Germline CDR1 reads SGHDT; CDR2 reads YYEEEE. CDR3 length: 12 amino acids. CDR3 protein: CASSSMNTEAFF. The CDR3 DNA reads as TGTGCCAGCAGTTCTATGAACACTGAAGCTTTCTTT.